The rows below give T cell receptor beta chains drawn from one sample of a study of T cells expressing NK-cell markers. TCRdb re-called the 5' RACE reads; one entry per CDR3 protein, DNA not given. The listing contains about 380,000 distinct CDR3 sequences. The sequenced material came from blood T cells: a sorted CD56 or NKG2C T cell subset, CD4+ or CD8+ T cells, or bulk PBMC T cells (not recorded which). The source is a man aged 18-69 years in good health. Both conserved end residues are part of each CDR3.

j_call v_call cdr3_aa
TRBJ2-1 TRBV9 CASSVDAGFSYNEQFF
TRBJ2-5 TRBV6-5 CASSHRLGGQETQYF
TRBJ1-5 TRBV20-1 CSARDQRGPGQPQHF
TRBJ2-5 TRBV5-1 CASSLAPSGGSQETQYF
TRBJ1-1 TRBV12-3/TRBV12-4 CATQRSFEAFF
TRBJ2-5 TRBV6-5 CASSYWRGGLQETQYF
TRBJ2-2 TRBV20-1 CSARDFGIRTGELFF
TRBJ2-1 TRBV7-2 CASSSPGTGTYNEQFF
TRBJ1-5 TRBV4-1 CASSQGQGKPQHF
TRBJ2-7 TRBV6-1 CASSEGISGASYEQYF
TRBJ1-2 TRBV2 CASSESVWSGYGYTF
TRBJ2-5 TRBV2 CASSDRGTSDKETQYF
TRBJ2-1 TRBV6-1 CASLSVGGPSYNEQFF
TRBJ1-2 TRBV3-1 CASSWGGPYGYTF
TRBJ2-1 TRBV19 CASSRKGDYNYNEQFF
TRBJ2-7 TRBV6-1 CASSEGTKSPHEQYF
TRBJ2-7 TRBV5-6 CASSLLPAPSYEQYF
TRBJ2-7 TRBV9 CASSRTVNSYEQYF
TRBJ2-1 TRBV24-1 CATSGFGNEQFF
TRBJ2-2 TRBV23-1 CASSQQQGAGELFF
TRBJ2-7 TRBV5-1 CASSLPAGRVSYEQYF
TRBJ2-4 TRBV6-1 CASSSPFVAKNIQYF
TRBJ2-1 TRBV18 CASSLRGTSGGNNEQFF
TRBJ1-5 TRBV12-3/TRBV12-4 CASSRQQGGSNQPQHF
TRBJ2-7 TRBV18 CASSPLDPPRDKKYF
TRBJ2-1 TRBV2 CASARARVDEQFF
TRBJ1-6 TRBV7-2 CASSYSRGNSPLHF
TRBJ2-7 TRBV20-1 CSARARGTGRASYEQYF
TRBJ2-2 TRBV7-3 CASSLTGKAGELFF
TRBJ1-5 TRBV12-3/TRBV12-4 CASRGTGTLQPQHF
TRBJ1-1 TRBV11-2 CASSALTGIGTEAFF
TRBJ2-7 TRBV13 CASSADRGLVQYF
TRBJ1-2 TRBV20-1 CSARLPTGQHSNYGYTF
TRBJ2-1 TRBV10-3 CAISGVGSSYNEQFF
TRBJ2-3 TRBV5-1 CASSHPGQGNTQYF
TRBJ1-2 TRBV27 CASSLARQGSGYTF
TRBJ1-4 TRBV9 CASSGRDGPNEKLFF
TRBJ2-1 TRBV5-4 CASSFWGTPYNEQFF
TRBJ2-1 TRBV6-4 CASSVTGTSGGARQFF
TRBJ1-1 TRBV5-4 CASSLRGRGTEAFF